This T cell receptor beta chain was sequenced for a study of blood T cell repertoires in COVID-19. Across the whole study: Acute-phase and convalescent COVID-19 samples originated in the United States, Italy and Spain. PBMCs, B-cell-depleted T cells, or T cells were the source of the cDNA or gDNA that made up the material.

Individuals drawn from approximately 22 US areas were about 18 to 100 years old. There are 13 residues in the CDR3. Trimming removed 5 bases at V and 5 bases at J, with 10 bases between. The germline gives CDR1 SEHNR, CDR2 FQNEAQ (reference sequence). In the original processing: The assay estimated nucleated cells by amplifying reference gene primers. TCRdb's table, derived via immunoSEQ multiplex PCR, lists solely in-frame clones and lacks some. V and J calls and clone size are as listed in that table; D and trimming were resolved from the DNA. The sample lists hundreds of thousands of clones, roughly 90% occurring once.

The chain uses TRBV7-9 and TRBJ1-5, with D perhaps TRBD1 (5 bases). The source is a woman under 40 who had been exposed to COVID-19. The sequenced sample was PBMCs or T cells enriched from blood (not recorded which). The CDR3 protein is CASSQTEYQPQHF. The CDR3 DNA reads TGTGCCAGCAGCCAGACAGAGTATCAGCCCCAGCATTTT. Filled out from reference TRBV7-9 and TRBJ1-5, the complete variable domain reads DTGVSQNPRHKITKRGQNVTFRCDPISEHNRLYWYRQTLGQGPEFLTYFQNEAQLEKSRLLSDRFSAERPKGSFSTLEIQRTEQGDSAMYLCASSQTEYQPQHFGDGTRLSIL.